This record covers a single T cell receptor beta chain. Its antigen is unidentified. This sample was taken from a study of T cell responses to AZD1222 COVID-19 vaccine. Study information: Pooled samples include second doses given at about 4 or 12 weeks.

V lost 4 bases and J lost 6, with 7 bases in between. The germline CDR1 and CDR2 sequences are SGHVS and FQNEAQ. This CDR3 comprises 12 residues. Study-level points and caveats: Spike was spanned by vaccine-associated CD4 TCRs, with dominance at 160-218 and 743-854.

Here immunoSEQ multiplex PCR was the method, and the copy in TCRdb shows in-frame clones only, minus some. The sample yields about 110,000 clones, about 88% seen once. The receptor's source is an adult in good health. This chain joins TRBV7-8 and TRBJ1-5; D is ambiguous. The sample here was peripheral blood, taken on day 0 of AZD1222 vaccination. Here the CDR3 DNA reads TGTGCCAGCAGCTCGTCAGGTCAGCCCCAGCATTTT. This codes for CASSSSGQPQHF.